A selection of T cell receptor beta chains follows, all from one sample in a study of identical twins. TCRdb independently ran MiXCR on the 5' RACE reads; one entry per CDR3 protein. The sample shows fewer than 550,000 distinct CDR3 sequences, over 12% of them seen only once. This same sample was also part of a study on yellow fever vaccine responses in identical twins.

The sequencing sample was made of CD4+ T cells sorted from blood. All receptors come from a woman younger than 35 in good health. The conserved cysteine and the conserved F or W are not part of the CDR3 here. A row's size may be missing; if present it is once, few, many or a size class.

v_gene	len	j_gene	abundance	CDR3aa
TRBV10-1	9	TRBJ2-7	.	ASSESGEQY
TRBV20-1	12	TRBJ1-1	many	SARTGHQNTEAF
TRBV3-1	11	TRBJ2-4	.	ASSQGALNIQY
TRBV2	16	TRBJ2-7	few	ASSATSGRTMGASEQY
TRBV20-1	13	TRBJ2-1	.	SASQQGLGGNEQF
TRBV24-1	13	TRBJ2-2	many	ATSGAGLSHGELF
TRBV4-1	17	TRBJ2-7	.	ASSPYTGTSGRAAYEQY
TRBV12-3/TRBV12-4	14	TRBJ2-7	.	ASSFTREEFLAEQY
TRBV6-1	13	TRBJ2-1	.	ASSRNRGGYNEQF
TRBV7-2	13	TRBJ2-5	.	ASSLGVRSQETQY
TRBV4-2	15	TRBJ2-3	few	ASSQDRLARRTDTQY
TRBV4-1	16	TRBJ2-2	few	ASSQVPRGRENTGELF
TRBV18	16	TRBJ1-1	few	ASSPPRFTGGYDTEAF
TRBV3-1	12	TRBJ1-6	.	ASSQDTANSPLH
TRBV25-1	16	TRBJ2-6	few	ASSEYRGTGAGANVLT
TRBV20-1	11	TRBJ1-6	.	SAVGSYNSPLH
TRBV20-1	15	TRBJ2-1	few	SARDSALGTGYNEQF
TRBV6-1	12	TRBJ1-6	.	ATSTAGVSSPLH
TRBV3-1	13	TRBJ2-5	few	ASSPGGLLQETQY
TRBV6-1	14	TRBJ2-1	few	ASSPSVDPSYNEQF
TRBV9	13	TRBJ2-3	.	ASSNRDLITDTQY
TRBV12-3/TRBV12-4	14	TRBJ2-3	few	ASSPTWGGSEDTQY
TRBV29-1	8	TRBJ2-1	.	SVRNNEQF
TRBV2	11	TRBJ1-1	.	ASSDDLLTEAF
TRBV10-3	12	TRBJ1-1	.	AISPTSRSTEAF
TRBV7-9	14	TRBJ1-2	few	ASSLVGGRGGYGYT
TRBV5-1	14	TRBJ2-3	.	ASSLELAASTDTQY
TRBV6-5	13	TRBJ1-6	few	ASSYGTGGFSPLH
TRBV3-1	11	TRBJ2-1	few	ASSQAEGVGQF
TRBV7-9	10	TRBJ1-1	many	ASSPGGTEAF
TRBV9	12	TRBJ2-3	once	ASGRTGNTDTQY
TRBV12-3/TRBV12-4	14	TRBJ2-1	.	ASSPAHGVGEDEQF
TRBV2	13	TRBJ2-7	.	ASVNRGRGVYEQY
TRBV7-9	12	TRBJ2-5	few	ASSHREVQETQY
TRBV12-3/TRBV12-4	12	TRBJ2-2	.	ASRQQGITGELF
TRBV12-3/TRBV12-4	13	TRBJ2-5	.	ASSLRGHQKETQY
TRBV12-3/TRBV12-4	11	TRBJ1-2	few	ASSLGDSYGYT
TRBV20-1	9	TRBJ2-1	many	SARDRYEQF
TRBV20-1	13	TRBJ2-1	few	SARSGRPPYNEQF
TRBV5-5	13	TRBJ2-1	.	ASSLGPAEYNEQF
TRBV18	14	TRBJ2-3	few	ASSPSWTVGTDTQY
TRBV11-3	13	TRBJ2-3	.	ASSEGLASTDTQY
TRBV7-6	12	TRBJ2-5	many	ASSPIAGAETQY
TRBV4-2	10	TRBJ2-5	few	ASSQEKETQY
TRBV10-3	14	TRBJ2-3	.	AIRATSGGSTDTQY
TRBV28	11	TRBJ1-5	many	ASSLGGKQPQH
TRBV20-1	13	TRBJ1-1	few	SARDSRAGNTEVF
TRBV5-1	15	TRBJ1-3	few	ASSPTGEAISGNTIY
TRBV6-5	15	TRBJ2-5	few	ASSYSSGPSGSETQY
TRBV5-1	12	TRBJ2-3	.	ASSLDQGMDTQY
TRBV5-1	14	TRBJ2-3	many	ASSQRQGRGTDTQY
TRBV6-2/TRBV6-3	14	TRBJ2-6	many	ASSYQGVFGANVLT